This T cell receptor beta chain was retrieved from a study of blood T cell repertoires in COVID-19. Study background: Material from acute and convalescent COVID-19 was sourced from the United States, Italy and Spain.

This clone was detected only once. Source study methods: Estimates of nucleated cell counts were drawn from the amplification of reference gene primers. Produced via immunoSEQ multiplex PCR; TCRdb's table is partial and in-frame only. The V and J calls and clone size come from that table; D and trimming were worked out from the DNA. The data hold over 300,000 clones, with about 84% observed a single time. This TCR came from a woman in her forties or fifties with acute or convalescent COVID-19. The material sequenced was peripheral blood.

DNA of the CDR3: TGTGCCAGCAGCGTTAGCGGGACGAGCACAGATACGCAGTATTTT. Amino acid sequence: CASSVSGTSTDTQYF. The gene calls are TRBV9 and TRBJ2-3; 8 positions match TRBD2. CDR3 length equals 15 residues. V shed 2 bases, J shed 0 bases, and the junction held 2 bases outside the gene matches. CDR1 SGDLS and CDR2 YYNGEE come from the germline V gene. Together with reference TRBV9 and TRBJ2-3, the CDR3 gives the full variable domain: DSGVTQTPKHLITATGQRVTLRCSPRSGDLSVYWYQQSLDQGLQFLIQYYNGEERAKGNILERFSAQQFPDLHSELNLSSLELGDSALYFCASSVSGTSTDTQYFGPGTRLTVL.